The rows below give T cell receptor beta chains drawn from one sample of a study of blood T cell repertoires in COVID-19. Assay: immunoSEQ multiplex PCR; the TCRdb copy retains only in-frame clones and omits some. The table records about 160,000 clones, roughly 90% of them present only once. Sequencing used PBMCs or T cells enriched from blood (not recorded which). These receptors were obtained from a woman between 50 and 59 years old who had recovered from COVID-19. Both conserved end residues are part of each CDR3. The D gene is left open where the match is weak. Rows give clone size only sometimes, using once, few, many, or a class for an expanded clone.

>TRBV5-1|TRBJ1-6|.|TRBD1
TGCGCCAGCAGCCCGGACAGGGATTCACCCCTCCACTTT
CASSPDRDSPLHF
>TRBV5-1|TRBJ1-1|few|.
TGCGCCAGCAGCAACGACAGAATGAACACTGAAGCTTTCTTT
CASSNDRMNTEAFF
>TRBV2|TRBJ1-2|.|TRBD1
TGTGCCAGCAGTAACAGGGGGAGAGGCTATGGCTACACCTTC
CASSNRGRGYGYTF
>TRBV18|TRBJ2-7|.|.
TGTGCCAGCTCACCCCTAGTTAGGGGTGGTTCCTACGAGCAGTACTTC
CASSPLVRGGSYEQYF
>TRBV3-1/TRBV3-2|TRBJ2-1|.|TRBD2
TGTGCCAGCAGCCCAACTAGCGGGGCCTACAATGAGCAGTTCTTC
CASSPTSGAYNEQFF
>TRBV3-1/TRBV3-2|TRBJ1-2|.|TRBD1
TGTGCCAGCAGCCAAGTGGTAACAGGGGCATATGGCTACACCTTC
CASSQVVTGAYGYTF
>TRBV5-5|TRBJ1-1|.|.
TGTGCCAGCAGTCGACCCGGGACTGTGAACACTGAAGCTTTCTTT
CASSRPGTVNTEAFF
>TRBV7-2|TRBJ1-6|.|.
TGTGCCAGCAGCTTAGGACTCAATTCACCCCTCCACTTT
CASSLGLNSPLHF
>TRBV7-2|TRBJ1-2|.|.
TGTGCCAGCAGCTTCGGGGGGGCGGCGGGCTATGGCTACACCTTC
CASSFGGAAGYGYTF
>TRBV18|TRBJ2-2|.|TRBD2
TGTGCCAGCTCACCGGTAGCGGGGGCCAAATGGGCCGGGGAGCTGTTTTTT
CASSPVAGAKWAGELFF
>TRBV18|TRBJ2-1|.|.
TGTGCCAGCTCACCACCCGGGAAGGGGCGGGGGCACAATGAGCAGTTCTTC
CASSPPGKGRGHNEQFF
>TRBV6-5|TRBJ1-2|.|.
TGTGCCAGCAGGACAACATTAACAGGGTACTATGGCTACACCTTC
CASRTTLTGYYGYTF
>TRBV5-1|TRBJ2-3|.|.
TGCGCCAGCCTATTAAGTGGGGCCACAGATACGCAGTATTTT
CASLLSGATDTQYF
>TRBV12-5|TRBJ1-4|.|TRBD1
TGTGCTAGTGGTTTACAGGACAGGATTGCAACTAATGAAAAACTGTTTTTT
CASGLQDRIATNEKLFF
>TRBV9|TRBJ2-7|.|TRBD1
TGTGCCAGCAGCGCCGGGACAGTCTCCTACGAGCAGTACTTC
CASSAGTVSYEQYF
>TRBV6-5|TRBJ1-6|.|.
TGTGCCAGCAGTTTCGGACAGTTAAATTCACCCCTCCACTTT
CASSFGQLNSPLHF
>TRBV18|TRBJ1-1|.|TRBD1
TGTGCCAGCTCCTTGGACAGGGGTAATACTGAAGCTTTCTTT
CASSLDRGNTEAFF
>TRBV5-1|TRBJ1-2|.|.
TGCGCCAGCAGCTCGACACGGGGATATGGCTACACCTTC
CASSSTRGYGYTF
>TRBV7-2|TRBJ1-4|.|.
TGTGCCAGCAGCTTAGTTCCAAATGAAAAACTGTTTTTT
CASSLVPNEKLFF
>TRBV6-4|TRBJ1-2|.|.
TGTGCCAGCAGTCCCGAAACGGGGGGTAATGGCTACACCTTC
CASSPETGGNGYTF
>TRBV6-5|TRBJ2-5|.|TRBD1
TGTGCCAGCAGTTACAAGGGGGCGGAGACCCAGTACTTC
CASSYKGAETQYF
>TRBV27|TRBJ2-1|.|TRBD2
TGTGCCAGCAGACCCCCGGGGGGTGCCCAGTTCTTC
CASRPPGGAQFF
>TRBV7-2|TRBJ1-1|once|TRBD1
TGTGCCAGCAGCCTCAGACAGGGGCCCTCTGAAGCTTTCTTT
CASSLRQGPSEAFF
>TRBV18|TRBJ1-4|.|.
TGTGCCAGCTCACTTGATCGGGACACTCTGCGAGGGGTGTTTTTT
CASSLDRDTLRGVFF
>TRBV4-1|TRBJ1-1|.|TRBD1
TGCGCCAGCAGCCAAGATAGGGGGGGACAGGGGACCGGGCAAGCTTTCTTT
CASSQDRGGQGTGQAFF
>TRBV6-5|TRBJ2-5|.|TRBD2
TGTGCCAGCAGCCCCCTCGGACTAGCTCAAGAGACCCAGTACTTC
CASSPLGLAQETQYF
>TRBV19|TRBJ1-6|.|.
TGTGCCAGTAGTCGGAGGGCGGAGCCCTATAATTCACCCCTCCACTTT
CASSRRAEPYNSPLHF
>TRBV6-5|TRBJ1-2|.|.
TGTGCCAGCAGTCGAGAGGTTCGTTATGGCTACACCTTC
CASSREVRYGYTF
>TRBV4-3|TRBJ1-3|once|.
TGCGCCAGCAGCCCGACAGCCTCTGGAAACACCATATATTTT
CASSPTASGNTIYF
>TRBV7-9|TRBJ2-1|.|.
TGTGCCAGCACCTCCGAGGCAGCGGCCTACAATGAGCAGTTCTTC
CASTSEAAAYNEQFF
>TRBV4-3|TRBJ2-2|.|.
TGCGCCAGCAGCCAAGACCCGGGAAGACCTAACACCGGGGAGCTGTTTTTT
CASSQDPGRPNTGELFF
>TRBV6-1|TRBJ1-2|.|.
TGTGCCAGCAGTGAAGCTGGGGGCCCAGGGGGCTACACCTTC
CASSEAGGPGGYTF
>TRBV24-1|TRBJ1-2|.|.
TGTGCCACCAGTGATTTGCGTGGCTACACCTTC
CATSDLRGYTF
>TRBV7-2|TRBJ1-5|.|TRBD1
TGTGCCAGCAGCTTAGCCGGGACAGACAATCAGCCCCAGCATTTT
CASSLAGTDNQPQHF
>TRBV4-3|TRBJ1-3|.|.
TGCGCCAGCAGCCAAGATCGGTCCCTCTCTGGAAACACCATATATTTT
CASSQDRSLSGNTIYF
>TRBV25-1|TRBJ2-7|.|.
TGTGCCACCGCGGAGATCTACGAGCAGTACTTC
CATAEIYEQYF
>TRBV3-1/TRBV3-2|TRBJ2-5|once|TRBD2
TGTGCCAGCAGCCAGCTGCGGGGGGCGACCCAGTACTTC
CASSQLRGATQYF
>TRBV23-1|TRBJ2-3|.|.
TGCGCCAGCAGTCACCACAGGGGCCAGGAGGGAGATACGCAGTATTTT
CASSHHRGQEGDTQYF
>TRBV7-9|TRBJ1-6|once|.
TGTGCCAGCAGCTTATCGGACAGTTTAAATTCACCCCTCCACTTT
CASSLSDSLNSPLHF
>TRBV2|TRBJ2-2|.|TRBD2
TGTGCCAGCAGGCCACTGGCGGGGGGGAGCGGGGAGCTGTTTTTT
CASRPLAGGSGELFF
>TRBV7-9|TRBJ2-5|.|.
TGTGCCAGCAGCTCTCAAGAGACCCAGTACTTC
CASSSQETQYF
>TRBV7-9|TRBJ2-2|once|.
TGTGCCAGCAGCGTCGACATCATCGGGGAGCTGTTTTTT
CASSVDIIGELFF
>TRBV9|TRBJ2-3|.|TRBD2
TGTGCCAGCAGCGTGACTAGCGGGGACACAGATACGCAGTATTTT
CASSVTSGDTDTQYF
>TRBV19|TRBJ1-1|.|.
TGTGCCAGTAGTATCGATATACAGACTGAAGCTTTCTTT
CASSIDIQTEAFF
>TRBV28|TRBJ1-1|.|.
TGTGCCAGCAGCCCCTATCGGGGGTCTGGCACTGAAGCTTTCTTT
CASSPYRGSGTEAFF
>TRBV15|TRBJ1-1|.|TRBD1
TGTGCCACCAGCAGCCGGGACAGGGGTCCCTTTGTGAACACTGAAGCTTTCTTT
CATSSRDRGPFVNTEAFF
>TRBV4-1|TRBJ2-3|.|TRBD2
TGCGCCAGCAGCCAGGGACTAGCGGGGGGTACCACAGATACGCAGTATTTT
CASSQGLAGGTTDTQYF
>TRBV5-6|TRBJ1-1|.|.
TGTGCCAGCAGCTTGGGACCGGGACTAAAGAACACTGAAGCTTTCTTT
CASSLGPGLKNTEAFF
>TRBV4-1|TRBJ1-2|.|.
TGCGCCAGCAGCCAAGTTGGGGCCTATGGCTACACCTTC
CASSQVGAYGYTF
>TRBV19|TRBJ1-5|.|.
TGTGCCAGTAGTATAGTCTTAACAGGGCCTAGGGGTCAGCCCCAGCATTTT
CASSIVLTGPRGQPQHF
>TRBV4-3|TRBJ2-7|.|.
TGCGCCAGCAGCCAAGATATCCGTTCCGAGCAGTACTTC
CASSQDIRSEQYF
>TRBV3-1/TRBV3-2|TRBJ2-5|.|.
TGTGCCAGCAGTCCTCCGGGGGACCAAGAGACCCAGTACTTC
CASSPPGDQETQYF
>TRBV29-1|TRBJ1-1|.|.
TGCAGCGTTGATAGGGGGGGTTTGAACACTGAAGCTTTCTTT
CSVDRGGLNTEAFF
>TRBV7-2|TRBJ2-1|.|.
TGTGCCAGCAGCCGGGGCCCTAGCGCCAACAATGAGCAGTTCTTC
CASSRGPSANNEQFF
>TRBV11-3|TRBJ1-1|.|.
TGTGCCAGCAGCCCGGGGGTAGGGAGGCTTAACACTGAAGCTTTCTTT
CASSPGVGRLNTEAFF